This T cell receptor beta chain is drawn from a study of blood T cell repertoires in COVID-19. About the research overall: Acute and convalescent COVID-19 samples came from the United States, Italy and Spain.

Patients at the Seattle site were enrolled during active infection and followed longitudinally. This CDR3 has 15 residues. Unmatched junction bases numbered 7, after V lost 6 bases and J lost 0 bases. CDR1 and CDR2 (germline): MGHRA, YSYEKL. As originally analysed: Researchers report that nucleated cell counts were estimated from reference gene primer amplification. TCRdb keeps only in-frame clones here, not all; method: immunoSEQ multiplex PCR. V and J calls and clone size are copied from that table; D and trimming were computed from the DNA. The sample carries about 320,000 clones, roughly 88% recorded once.

The J gene is TRBJ2-7, the V gene TRBV4-1; TRBD1 agrees at 8 bases. Sequenced sample: peripheral blood. The receptor was derived from a woman aged 25 to 39 with COVID-19, enrolled during active disease. CDR3 protein: CASSPDGTGSYEQYF. For the CDR3, the DNA is TGCGCCAGCAGTCCAGACGGGACAGGCTCCTACGAGCAGTACTTC.